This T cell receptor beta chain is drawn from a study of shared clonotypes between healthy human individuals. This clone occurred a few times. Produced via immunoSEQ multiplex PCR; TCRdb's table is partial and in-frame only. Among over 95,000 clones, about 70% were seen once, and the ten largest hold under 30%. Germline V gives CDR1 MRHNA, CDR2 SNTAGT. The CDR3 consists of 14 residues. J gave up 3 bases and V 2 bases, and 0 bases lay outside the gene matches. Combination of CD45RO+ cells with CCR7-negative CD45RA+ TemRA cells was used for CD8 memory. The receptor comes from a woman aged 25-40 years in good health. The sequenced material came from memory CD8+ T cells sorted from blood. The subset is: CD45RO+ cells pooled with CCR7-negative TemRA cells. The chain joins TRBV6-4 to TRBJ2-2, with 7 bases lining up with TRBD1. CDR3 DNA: TGTGCCAGCAGTGACGGGACAGACACCGGGGAGCTGTTTTTT. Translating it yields CASSDGTDTGELFF.